Below, 17 T cell receptor beta chains from the same sample are listed, as sequenced in a study of T cell changes during pregnancy in multiple sclerosis. Profiled with immunoSEQ multiplex PCR; TCRdb holds only in-frame clones, not every one. The data hold around 30,000 clones, with roughly 89% observed a single time. Sample: CD8+ T cells from peripheral blood mononuclear cells, taken in the second trimester of pregnancy. All receptors come from a female donor with multiple sclerosis, enrolled in a pregnancy study.

The chain carries TRBV29-1 and TRBJ2-1; D might be TRBD2 (6 bases). The V end lost 1 base, the J end lost 4 bases, and 8 bases lay between the germline ends. In germline, CDR1 is SQVTM, CDR2 ANQGSEA. There are 13 residues in the CDR3. CDR3 sequence: CSVEGGTYNEQFF. The DNA of the CDR3 is TGCAGCGTTGAAGGGGGGACTTACAATGAGCAGTTCTTC.

The chain recombines TRBV7-9 with TRBJ2-1, with 7 positions matching TRBD1. The CDR3 spans 16 residues. Germline CDR1 and CDR2: SEHNR and FQNEAQ (reference sequence). J lost 0 bases, V lost 6 bases, and 8 bases had no gene match. The chain's CDR3 is CASSNIPGGSYNEQFF. Here the CDR3 DNA reads TGTGCCAGCAGTAACATACCAGGGGGCTCCTACAATGAGCAGTTCTTC. Full variable domain (outside the CDR3, taken from reference TRBV7-9 and TRBJ2-1): DTGVSQNPRHKITKRGQNVTFRCDPISEHNRLYWYRQTLGQGPEFLTYFQNEAQLEKSRLLSDRFSAERPKGSFSTLEIQRTEQGDSAMYLCASSNIPGGSYNEQFFGPGTRLTVL.

The chain combines TRBV19 with TRBJ1-1, with D perhaps matching TRBD1 (6 bases). Per germline, CDR1 LNHDA and CDR2 SQIVND (reference sequence). The CDR3 sequence is 15 residues long. V was pared by 5 bases and J by 4 bases, with 17 bases between. DNA for the CDR3: TGTGCCAGTAGTCCCATGGGGGCGGTGGGCACTGAAGCTTTCTTT. It codes for CASSPMGAVGTEAFF.

V gene TRBV11-2 combines with J gene TRBJ1-3; 7 bases fit TRBD1. This CDR3 has 15 residues. Trimming cost V 6 bases and J 0 bases; bases outside gene matches: 5. Germline CDR1 SGHAT, CDR2 FQNNGV. The CDR3, as DNA: TGTGCCAGCAGTCAGGGGGTTTCCTCTGGAAACACCATATATTTT. Amino acids: CASSQGVSSGNTIYF.

This rearrangement joins TRBV2 to TRBJ2-3; TRBD2 matches 9 bases. The CDR3 covers 18 residues. The germline gives CDR1 SNHLY, CDR2 FYNNEI. The junction had 13 bases not matched to a gene; V was cut back by 1 base and J by 5 bases. The CDR3 reads CASSEGGTSLTWGDTQYF. The CDR3 bases are TGTGCCAGCAGTGAAGGGGGGACTAGCCTCACCTGGGGAGATACGCAGTATTTT.

J is TRBJ2-5 and V is TRBV10-2, with 7 bases matching TRBD2. V was clipped by 2 bases and J by 3 bases; unmatched bases: 12. Per germline, CDR1 WSHSY and CDR2 SAAADI. CDR3 length: 17 amino acids. For the CDR3, the DNA is TGCGCCAGCAGTGAGCCCTATCGGACTAGGAGTAAAGAGACCCAGTACTTC. As protein: CASSEPYRTRSKETQYF.

V usage is TRBV9 and J usage is TRBJ2-7; 9 bases line up with TRBD1. Germline V lookup: CDR1 SGDLS, CDR2 YYNGEE. The CDR3 contains 14 residues. After removal of 4 bases from V and 5 bases from J, the junction contained 7 bases not matched to a gene. The CDR3 nucleotides read TGTGCCAGCAGCAAAGGTGACAGGGGGAACGAGCAGTACTTC. Translation: CASSKGDRGNEQYF.

The V and J genes are TRBV28 and TRBJ1-1, with 7 bases aligning to TRBD1. The CDR3 is 16 residues long. Unmatched junction bases numbered 13, after V lost 5 bases and J lost 4 bases. CDR1 is MDHEN, CDR2 SYDVKM, per germline. CDR3 sequence (DNA): TGTGCCAGCAGTCCCACTTGGACAGGCCGAGGCACTGAAGCTTTCTTT. Encoded protein: CASSPTWTGRGTEAFF.

The rearrangement links TRBV6-5 to TRBJ2-3; TRBD1 might be the D (6 bases). Trimming cost V 8 bases and J 0 bases, with 12 bases left between them. CDR1 MNHEY and CDR2 SVGAGI come from the germline V gene. This CDR3 spans 14 amino acids. This CDR3 is CASGLGGSTDTQYF. The CDR3 coding sequence is TGTGCCAGCGGGTTAGGGGGAAGCACAGATACGCAGTATTTT.

This rearrangement joins TRBV7-9 to TRBJ1-2; TRBD1 aligns across 8 bases. There are 17 residues in the CDR3. V trimming: 1 base; J trimming: 2 bases; junction bases outside the gene matches: 9. Germline V gives CDR1 SEHNR, CDR2 FQNEAQ (reference sequence). In DNA, the CDR3 is TGTGCCAGCAGCTTAGGACAGGGGACCCCTCCAAACTATGGCTACACCTTC. It yields the protein CASSLGQGTPPNYGYTF.

CDR3 amino acids: CASSYHPGYNTGELFF. The CDR3 nucleotides are TGTGCCAGCAGTTACCACCCCGGGTATAACACCGGGGAGCTGTTTTTT. The V gene is TRBV27, the J gene TRBJ2-2; D not resolved. V was trimmed by 4 bases and J by 2 bases, leaving 14 bases between them. The CDR3 has 16 residues. CDR1 and CDR2 from the germline V gene are MNHEY and SMNVEV (reference sequence).

The chain employs TRBV6-1 and TRBJ2-2; TRBD1 agrees at 7 bases. Looked up from germline, CDR1 is MNHNS and CDR2 is SASEGT. The CDR3 is 14 amino acids. The V segment lost 9 bases and the J segment 3 bases; nucleotides outside the gene matches: 7. The CDR3 sequence: CASSGQPDTGELFF. The CDR3 DNA reads TGTGCCAGTTCGGGACAGCCGGACACCGGGGAGCTGTTTTTT.

V and J are TRBV10-1 and TRBJ2-7; 7 nucleotides match TRBD2. CDR1 and CDR2 from the germline V gene are WNHNN and SYGVQD (reference sequence). Germline trimming cut 2 bases from V and 5 bases from J; bases unmatched to any gene: 15. This CDR3 spans 17 amino acids. The CDR3 coding sequence is TGCGCCAGCAGTGAGGACCTAGCGGCTACTACCCCAGACGAGCAGTACTTC. Its translation: CASSEDLAATTPDEQYF.

There are a few counts of this clone. The V call is TRBV9, the J call TRBJ1-1, with D unresolved. The CDR3 consists of 13 residues. V was cut by 0 bases and J by 2 bases, with 5 bases left in between. Germline CDR1 is SGDLS and CDR2 is YYNGEE. The CDR3 loop is CASSVALNTEAFF. The CDR3 DNA follows: TGTGCCAGCAGCGTAGCTCTAAACACTGAAGCTTTCTTT.

The chain couples TRBV15 to TRBJ2-7; 7 bases match TRBD1. The CDR3 is 14 residues long. V lost 5 bases, J lost 1 base, and 5 bases stayed unmatched. Germline V gene lookup returns CDR1 LNHNV and CDR2 YYDKDF (reference sequence). CDR3 sequence: CATSVDRASYEQYF. CDR3 nucleotide sequence: TGTGCCACCAGCGTAGACAGGGCTTCCTACGAGCAGTACTTC.

The genes are TRBV2 and TRBJ2-2, with D unclear. V was clipped by 4 bases and J by 9 bases, with 6 bases between them. Germline values: CDR1 SNHLY, CDR2 FYNNEI. The CDR3 is 11 amino acids. CDR3 sequence: CASSGARELFF. Here the CDR3 DNA reads TGTGCCAGCAGTGGGGCCCGGGAGCTGTTTTTT. Supplemented by reference TRBV2 and TRBJ2-2, the full variable domain reads EPEVTQTPSHQVTQMGQEVILRCVPISNHLYFYWYRQILGQKVEFLVSFYNNEISEKSEIFDDQFSVERPDGSNFTLKIRSTKLEDSAMYFCASSGARELFFGEGSRLTVL.

This chain uses TRBV2 with TRBJ1-2; D uncertain. With 5 bases removed from V and 4 bases from J, the gap between germline ends came to 5 bases. Germline CDR1 and CDR2: SNHLY and FYNNEI. The CDR3 spans 11 residues. The CDR3 sequence: CASSRSYGYTF. CDR3 sequence (DNA): TGTGCCAGCAGTAGGAGCTATGGCTACACCTTC.